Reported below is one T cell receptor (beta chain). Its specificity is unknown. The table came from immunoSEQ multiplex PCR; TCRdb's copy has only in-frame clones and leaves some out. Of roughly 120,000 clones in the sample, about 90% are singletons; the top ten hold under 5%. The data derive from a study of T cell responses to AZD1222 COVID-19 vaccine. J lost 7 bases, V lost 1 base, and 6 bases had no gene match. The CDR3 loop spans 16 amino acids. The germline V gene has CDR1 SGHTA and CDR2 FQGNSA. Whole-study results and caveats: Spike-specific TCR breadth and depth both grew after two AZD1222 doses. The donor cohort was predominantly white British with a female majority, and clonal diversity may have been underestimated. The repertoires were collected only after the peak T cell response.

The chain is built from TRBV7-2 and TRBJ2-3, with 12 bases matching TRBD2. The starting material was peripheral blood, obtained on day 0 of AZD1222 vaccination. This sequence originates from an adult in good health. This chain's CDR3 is CASSLGASGGGNTQYF. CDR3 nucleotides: TGTGCCAGCAGCTTAGGAGCTAGCGGGGGGGGGAATACGCAGTATTTT.